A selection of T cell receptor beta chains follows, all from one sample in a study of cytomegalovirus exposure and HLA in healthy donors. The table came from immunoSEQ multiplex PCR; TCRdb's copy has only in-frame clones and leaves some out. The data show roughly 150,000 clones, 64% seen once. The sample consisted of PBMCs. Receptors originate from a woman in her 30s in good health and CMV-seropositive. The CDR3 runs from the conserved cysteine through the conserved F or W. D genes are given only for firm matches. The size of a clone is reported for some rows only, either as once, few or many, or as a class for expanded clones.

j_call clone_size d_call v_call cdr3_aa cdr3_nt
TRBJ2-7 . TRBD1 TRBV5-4 CASSLAGTGGSEQYF TGTGCCAGCAGCTTGGCCGGGACAGGGGGCTCCGAGCAGTACTTC
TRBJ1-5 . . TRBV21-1 CASSKEGQGTCRPQHF TGTGCCAGCAGCAAAGAAGGGCAGGGGACATGCCGGCCCCAGCATTTT
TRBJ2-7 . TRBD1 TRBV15 CATSRGGTVSYEQYF TGTGCCACCAGCAGAGGGGGGACAGTCTCCTACGAGCAGTACTTC
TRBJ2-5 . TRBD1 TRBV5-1 CASSSRTGAQETQYF TGCGCCAGCAGCTCCCGGACAGGGGCCCAAGAGACCCAGTACTTC
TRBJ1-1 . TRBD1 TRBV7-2 CASSLAGTVNTEAFF TGTGCCAGCAGCTTAGCTGGGACAGTGAACACTGAAGCTTTCTTT
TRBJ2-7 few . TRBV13 CASSLESLREQYF TGTGCCAGCAGCTTAGAATCCCTACGAGAGCAGTACTTC
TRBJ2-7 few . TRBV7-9 CASSLVQAHYEQYF TGTGCCAGCAGCTTAGTTCAGGCCCACTACGAGCAGTACTTC
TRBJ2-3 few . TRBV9 CASSVPGADTQYF TGTGCCAGCAGCGTCCCCGGGGCAGATACGCAGTATTTT
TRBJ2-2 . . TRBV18 CASSPQTGDRAAGELFF TGTGCCAGCTCACCACAAACGGGGGACCGCGCCGCCGGGGAGCTGTTTTTT
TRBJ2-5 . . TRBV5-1 CASSPELAVRETQYF TGCGCCAGCAGCCCGGAGCTAGCTGTGCGGGAGACCCAGTACTTC
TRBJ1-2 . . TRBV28 CASSWRINYGYTF TGTGCCAGCAGTTGGAGGATTAACTATGGCTACACCTTC
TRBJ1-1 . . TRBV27 CASSLFGGLRAFF TGTGCCAGCAGTTTATTCGGGGGGCTGAGAGCTTTCTTT
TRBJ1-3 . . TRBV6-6 CASSPPGGNTIYF TGTGCCAGCAGTCCGCCGGGTGGAAACACCATATATTTT
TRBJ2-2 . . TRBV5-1 CASMKRTNTGELFF TGCGCCAGCATGAAGAGAACGAACACCGGGGAGCTGTTTTTT
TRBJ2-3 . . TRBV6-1 CASSLGADTQYF TGTGCCAGCAGCCTAGGGGCAGATACGCAGTATTTT
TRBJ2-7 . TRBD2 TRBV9 CASSVGVSGSNEQYF TGTGCCAGCAGCGTAGGGGTTAGCGGGAGCAACGAGCAGTACTTC
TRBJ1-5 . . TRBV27 CASSLSGRNQPQHF TGTGCCAGCAGTTTATCAGGGAGAAATCAGCCCCAGCATTTT
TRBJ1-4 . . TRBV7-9 CASSLVLRGQEKLFF TGTGCCAGCAGCTTAGTTCTTAGGGGCCAAGAAAAACTGTTTTTT
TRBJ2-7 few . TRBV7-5 CARMGGRHEQYF TGTGCCAGAATGGGGGGGCGCCACGAGCAGTACTTC
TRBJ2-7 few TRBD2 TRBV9 CASSVDSGGSYEQYF TGTGCCAGCAGCGTAGATAGCGGGGGTTCCTACGAGCAGTACTTC
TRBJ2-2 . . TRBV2 CASSVGLRTGELFF TGTGCCAGCAGTGTGGGACTTCGCACCGGGGAGCTGTTTTTT
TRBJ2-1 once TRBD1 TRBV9 CASSGGQVLSYNEQFF TGTGCCAGCAGCGGCGGACAGGTTCTTTCCTACAATGAGCAGTTCTTC
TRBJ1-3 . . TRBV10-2 CASYAAAGAGSGNTIYF TGCGCCAGCTACGCTGCAGCCGGAGCGGGATCTGGAAACACCATATATTTT
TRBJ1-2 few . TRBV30 CAWETDHYGYTF TGTGCCTGGGAGACAGACCACTATGGCTACACCTTC
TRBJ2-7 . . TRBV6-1 CASSEALQQAYEQYF TGTGCCAGCAGTGAAGCGCTTCAACAGGCCTACGAGCAGTACTTC
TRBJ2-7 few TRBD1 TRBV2 CASSARRGTYEQYF TGTGCCAGCAGTGCCCGCAGGGGGACCTACGAGCAGTACTTC
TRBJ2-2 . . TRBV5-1 CASSLDWGRTGELFF TGCGCCAGCAGCTTGGATTGGGGGCGGACCGGGGAGCTGTTTTTT